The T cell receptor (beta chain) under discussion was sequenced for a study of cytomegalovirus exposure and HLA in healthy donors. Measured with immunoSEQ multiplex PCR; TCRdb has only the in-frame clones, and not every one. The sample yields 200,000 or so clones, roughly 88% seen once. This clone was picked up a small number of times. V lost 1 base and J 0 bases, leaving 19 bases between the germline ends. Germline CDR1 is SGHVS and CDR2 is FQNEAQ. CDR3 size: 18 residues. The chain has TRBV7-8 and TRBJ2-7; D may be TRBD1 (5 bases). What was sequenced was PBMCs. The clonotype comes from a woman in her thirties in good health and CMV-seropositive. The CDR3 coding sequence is TGTGCCAGCAGCTTAGGTGGCTCCCTGGGGCCAAGCTCCTACGAGCAGTACTTC. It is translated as CASSLGGSLGPSSYEQYF.